These T cell receptor beta chains were read from a single sample in a study of beta chain features in type 1 diabetes. The method was immunoSEQ multiplex PCR; TCRdb's version includes in-frame clones alone and lacks a portion of them. The sample includes a few hundred thousand clones, 11% to 15% of them seen just once. The sequenced sample consisted of naive CD4+ T cells from blood. The source of these receptors is a man aged 25 to 40 in good health. CDR3s include the opening cysteine and the closing phenylalanine or tryptophan. D genes are given only for firm matches. For some rows the clone size is stated as once, few or many, or as a class when expanded; others skip it.

CDR3 length,V gene,clone size,D gene,J gene,CDR3 DNA,CDR3 protein
14,TRBV7-2,NA,TRBD2,TRBJ2-3,TGTGCCAGCAGCTTAGGGCTAGCGGGAGATACGCAGTATTTT,CASSLGLAGDTQYF
15,TRBV29-1,few,NA,TRBJ2-3,TGCAGCGGGAGGGTTGGGACGGCTGGCCCAGATACGCAGTATTTT,CSGRVGTAGPDTQYF
13,TRBV2,NA,NA,TRBJ1-1,TGTGCCAGCAGTGAAGCGCGAACAGAGAAAGCTTTCTTT,CASSEARTEKAFF
15,TRBV5-1,NA,NA,TRBJ2-3,TGCGCCAGCAGCCCGGGACTTCCCATAGAGGGTACGCAGTATTTT,CASSPGLPIEGTQYF
13,TRBV7-2,NA,TRBD2,TRBJ2-3,TGTGCCAGCAGACCTCAGACTAGCAGTACGCAGTATTTT,CASRPQTSSTQYF
13,TRBV30,many,TRBD2,TRBJ2-1,TGTGCGGGAGGGCCGAGCTCCTACAATGAGCAGTTCTTC,CAGGPSSYNEQFF
15,TRBV9,NA,NA,TRBJ2-3,TGTGCCAGCAGCGCCCGTGGCAGGCACACAGATACGCAGTATTTT,CASSARGRHTDTQYF
14,TRBV6-5,few,NA,TRBJ2-7,TGTGCCAGCCACTACCCAGGACCCGTTTACGAGCAGTACTTC,CASHYPGPVYEQYF
16,TRBV9,few,NA,TRBJ2-6,TGTGCCAGCAGCGAGGGACCTTCGTCCGGGGCCAACGTCCTGACTTTC,CASSEGPSSGANVLTF
16,TRBV4-3,NA,NA,TRBJ2-1,TGCGCCAGCAGCCAATTTGTGCGGGGACGGAACAATGAGCAGTTCTTC,CASSQFVRGRNNEQFF
12,TRBV30,few,TRBD2,TRBJ2-1,TGTGCCTGGAGTCAGCGGGGGAATGAGCAGTTCTTC,CAWSQRGNEQFF
15,TRBV4-3,NA,NA,TRBJ2-3,TGCGCCAGCAGCCAAGATAGGACTGCGGGAGATACGCAGTATTTT,CASSQDRTAGDTQYF
16,TRBV7-2,few,TRBD2,TRBJ2-3,TGTGCCAGCAGCTTAGGGCTAGCGGGAACCACAGATACGCAGTATTTT,CASSLGLAGTTDTQYF
14,TRBV27,NA,NA,TRBJ2-5,TGTGCCAGCAGTTTAGCTACAGGGTTAGAGACCCAGTACTTC,CASSLATGLETQYF
15,TRBV6-1,few,TRBD1,TRBJ2-5,TGTGCCAGCAGTGCATCGCAGGGGGCGCGGGAGACCCAGTACTTC,CASSASQGARETQYF
13,TRBV30,NA,NA,TRBJ2-1,TGTGCCTGGAGTACTCCCAGACTCCGAGAGCAGTTCTTC,CAWSTPRLREQFF
15,TRBV7-2,NA,TRBD1,TRBJ2-1,TGTGCCAGCAGCTTTGAGGACAGGGTTTACAATGAGCAGTTCTTC,CASSFEDRVYNEQFF
11,TRBV20-1,few,NA,TRBJ2-3,TGCAGTGCTATATTAACAGATACGCAGTATTTT,CSAILTDTQYF
14,TRBV5-1,NA,NA,TRBJ2-3,TGCGCCAGCAGCCCGACCGGGTCCACAGATACGCAGTATTTT,CASSPTGSTDTQYF
13,TRBV5-4,NA,TRBD2,TRBJ2-5,TGTGCCAGCCACCGGGGGGAAGAAGAGACCCAGTACTTC,CASHRGEEETQYF
11,TRBV29-1,NA,NA,TRBJ2-7,TGCAGCGTTTACACAGGGTACGAGCAGTACTTC,CSVYTGYEQYF
15,TRBV27,once,NA,TRBJ2-7,TGTGCCAGCAGATCACCGGGACTGAGCTCCTACGAGCAGTACTTC,CASRSPGLSSYEQYF
13,TRBV7-2,few,NA,TRBJ2-5,TGTGCCAGCAGCTTAGCGCAAAAAGAGACCCAGTACTTC,CASSLAQKETQYF
14,TRBV19,NA,TRBD1,TRBJ2-7,TGTGCCAGTACACAGGACAGGGGTTCCTACGAGCAGTACTTC,CASTQDRGSYEQYF
11,TRBV29-1,NA,NA,TRBJ2-5,TGCAGCGTTGAAGGAGTGGAGACCCAGTACTTC,CSVEGVETQYF
14,TRBV5-4,NA,TRBD1,TRBJ2-7,TGTGCCAGCAGCTCGGGACAGGGGCGCTACGAGCAGTACTTC,CASSSGQGRYEQYF
14,TRBV7-9,few,TRBD1,TRBJ1-2,TGTGCCAGCAGTGGGACAGGGTGGAACTATGGCTACACCTTC,CASSGTGWNYGYTF
16,TRBV14,few,NA,TRBJ2-1,TGTGCCAGCAGCCAAGATCCAGGGAAAGTGTACAATGAGCAGTTCTTC,CASSQDPGKVYNEQFF
13,TRBV5-1,NA,NA,TRBJ1-2,TGCGCCAGCAGCTCACAGGGAAACTATGGCTACACCTTC,CASSSQGNYGYTF
15,TRBV6-6,NA,NA,TRBJ1-2,TGTGCCAGCAGTTACTCGCTAGGGACCAGTGATGGCTACACCTTC,CASSYSLGTSDGYTF
13,TRBV29-1,few,TRBD1,TRBJ1-5,TGCAGCGTTGAAGGACAGGGTGGGCAGCCCCAGCATTTT,CSVEGQGGQPQHF
15,TRBV10-3,NA,TRBD1,TRBJ2-1,TGTGCCATCGATGGGGGACAGAGAGGACGGGATGAGCAGTTCTTC,CAIDGGQRGRDEQFF
17,TRBV4-3,few,TRBD2,TRBJ2-3,TGCGCCAGCAGCCAAGCTGGACTAGCGGGAGGTACAGATACGCAGTATTTT,CASSQAGLAGGTDTQYF
16,TRBV9,few,NA,TRBJ2-5,TGTGCCAGCAGCGGGGACTATGGGCAAGGGGGAGAGACCCAGTACTTC,CASSGDYGQGGETQYF
14,TRBV18,NA,TRBD1,TRBJ2-5,TGTGCCAGCTTCTCGGACAGGAGCCAAGAGACCCAGTACTTC,CASFSDRSQETQYF
13,TRBV4-1,few,NA,TRBJ2-3,TGCGCCAGCAGCTTCGGGTCCACAGATACGCAGTATTTT,CASSFGSTDTQYF
17,TRBV4-3,few,TRBD2,TRBJ2-2,TGCGCCAGCAGCCCCGCCTTAGCGGGAACGAACACCGGGGAGCTGTTTTTT,CASSPALAGTNTGELFF
15,TRBV6-1,NA,TRBD1,TRBJ2-1,TGTGCCAGCAGTGTCCGGGACAGGGGGCTGAATGAGCAGTTCTTC,CASSVRDRGLNEQFF
14,TRBV30,NA,TRBD1,TRBJ2-3,TGTGCCTGGAGCCGGGACAGAAGCACAGATACGCAGTATTTT,CAWSRDRSTDTQYF
14,TRBV6-1,NA,NA,TRBJ2-5,TGTGCCAGCACTGGTGGACTGAATTACGAGACCCAGTACTTC,CASTGGLNYETQYF
15,TRBV4-2,few,NA,TRBJ2-2,TGTGCCAGCAGCCAGGATGACACCGACACCGGGGAGCTGTTTTTT,CASSQDDTDTGELFF
14,TRBV2,few,TRBD2,TRBJ2-1,TGTGCCAGCAGTGAGGGACTAGGGTCCCGGGAGCAGTTCTTC,CASSEGLGSREQFF
12,TRBV30,few,NA,TRBJ2-3,TGTGCCTGGGATCCTAACACAGATACGCAGTATTTT,CAWDPNTDTQYF
14,TRBV29-1,NA,TRBD2,TRBJ2-7,TGCAGCGCTATAGGTCTAGCGGGCTCCTACGAGCAGTACTTC,CSAIGLAGSYEQYF